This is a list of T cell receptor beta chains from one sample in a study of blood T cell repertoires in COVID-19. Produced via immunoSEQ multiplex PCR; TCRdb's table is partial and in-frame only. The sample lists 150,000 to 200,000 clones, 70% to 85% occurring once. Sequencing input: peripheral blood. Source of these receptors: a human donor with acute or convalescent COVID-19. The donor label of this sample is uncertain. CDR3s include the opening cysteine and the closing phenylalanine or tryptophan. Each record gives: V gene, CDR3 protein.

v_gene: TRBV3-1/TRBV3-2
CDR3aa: CASSPQANPGELFF

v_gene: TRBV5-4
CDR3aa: CASSLGGTGTTEAFF

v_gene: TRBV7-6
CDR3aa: CASSLLSQLYQETQYF

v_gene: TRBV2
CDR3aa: CASSVAFLEAFF

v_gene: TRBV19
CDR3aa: CASRGQTGDTQYF

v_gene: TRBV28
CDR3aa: CASRSERVSSPLHF

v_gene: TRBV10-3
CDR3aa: CAITSTGVVTDTQYF

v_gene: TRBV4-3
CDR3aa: CASKGQGDRTEAFF

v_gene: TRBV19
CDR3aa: CASSTPGTGTDEQYF

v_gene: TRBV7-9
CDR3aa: CASSLRTSVTYEQYF

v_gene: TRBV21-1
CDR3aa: CASSFRLSWDTEAFF

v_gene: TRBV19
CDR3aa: CASSTLDSNYGYTF

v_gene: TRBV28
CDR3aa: CASTPSPGTGDEQYF

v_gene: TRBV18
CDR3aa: CASSPRREETQYF